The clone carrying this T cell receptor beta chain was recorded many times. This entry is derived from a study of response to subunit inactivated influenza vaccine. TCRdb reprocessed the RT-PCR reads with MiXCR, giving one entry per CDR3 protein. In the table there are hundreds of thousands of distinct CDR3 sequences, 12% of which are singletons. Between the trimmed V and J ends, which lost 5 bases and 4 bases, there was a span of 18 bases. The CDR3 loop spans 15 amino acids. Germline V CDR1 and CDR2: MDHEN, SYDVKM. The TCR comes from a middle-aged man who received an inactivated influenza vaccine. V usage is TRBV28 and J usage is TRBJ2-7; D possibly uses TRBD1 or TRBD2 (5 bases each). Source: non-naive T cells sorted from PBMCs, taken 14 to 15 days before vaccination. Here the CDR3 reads CASSLGTWDGYEQYF. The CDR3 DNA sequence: TGTGCCAGCAGTCTTGGGACGTGGGATGGGTACGAGCAGTACTTC.